The sequence of this T cell receptor (beta chain) was determined in a study of radiotherapy plus CTLA-4 blockade in lung cancer. Study information: Objective response was observed in roughly 17% of patients, and disease control in approximately 30%. General study findings and limits: Following radiotherapy plus ipilimumab, tumor-derived TCR clones expanded in the blood.

V lost 2 bases, J lost 3 bases, and 11 bases lay in between. Per germline, CDR1 MNHEY and CDR2 SMNVEV (reference sequence). The length of the CDR3 is 15 residues. The method was immunoSEQ multiplex PCR; TCRdb's version includes in-frame clones alone and lacks a portion of them. The repertoire holds approximately 80,000 clones, with approximately 73% as singletons. Note on this clone: Its cognate antigen is unknown.

In chemo-refractory metastatic non-small-cell lung cancer, patients got ipilimumab CTLA-4 blockade together with focal radiation. The gene calls are TRBV27 and TRBJ1-5; possibly TRBD1 for D (5 bases). This receptor was taken from a human donor with non-small cell lung cancer whose response to radiotherapy plus ipilimumab could not be evaluated. Material: peripheral blood, obtained from a patient treated with radiotherapy plus ipilimumab. Here the CDR3 reads CASSLGAGFNQPQHF. The CDR3 nucleotides are TGTGCCAGCAGTTTAGGGGCAGGATTCAATCAGCCCCAGCATTTT.